These 30 T cell receptor beta chains were sequenced from one sample in a study of OX40 agonist ivuxolimab in advanced cancers. Data came from immunoSEQ multiplex PCR; TCRdb stores just in-frame clones and leaves some out. Of about 34,000 clones listed, roughly 80% are singletons. Sequencing used CD4+ or CD8+ T cells sorted from blood, obtained in a trial of the OX40 agonist ivuxolimab. The receptors shown here come from an adult with an advanced solid tumor such as melanoma, head and neck, liver or kidney cancer.

J is TRBJ1-1 and V is TRBV4-2, with 7 positions matching TRBD1. CDR1 LGHNA and CDR2 YNFKEQ come from the germline V gene. J gave up 1 base and V 6 bases, and 5 bases lay outside the gene matches. There are 14 residues in the CDR3. The CDR3 sequence: CASRWWTGNTEAFF. CDR3 bases: TGTGCCAGCAGATGGTGGACAGGGAACACTGAAGCTTTCTTT.

The chain employs TRBV10-2 and TRBJ1-5, with D hard to call. Germline lookup yields CDR1 WSHSY and CDR2 SAAADI. CDR3 length: 13 amino acids. Trimming left V 8 bases short and J 3 bases short, with 11 bases between. CDR3 residues: CASLEGINQPQHF. In nucleotides, the CDR3 is TGCGCCAGCTTGGAGGGAATCAATCAGCCCCAGCATTTT.

The gene calls are TRBV25-1 and TRBJ1-1; 8 positions agree with TRBD1. The trim removed 7 bases at V and 3 bases at J, leaving 4 bases unmatched. The CDR3 totals 13 residues. Germline assignment: CDR1 MGHDK and CDR2 SYGVNS. The CDR3 DNA is TGTGCCAGCAAACAGGGGGGGCACACTGAAGCTTTCTTT. As protein: CASKQGGHTEAFF.

This clone has more than one count but fewer than ten. This chain connects TRBV4-2 to TRBJ1-1; the D gene is possibly TRBD1 (5 bases). The germline V gene has CDR1 LGHNA and CDR2 YNFKEQ. This CDR3 region has 17 residues. V was pared by 0 bases and J by 1 base, with 15 bases between. This chain's CDR3 is CASSQDPMGVSNTEAFF. The CDR3 nucleotides are TGTGCCAGCAGCCAAGACCCGATGGGGGTCTCGAACACTGAAGCTTTCTTT.

The rearrangement links TRBV15 to TRBJ2-1; the D call may be TRBD1 or TRBD2 (5 bases each). The V end was cut by 11 bases, the J end by 5 bases, with 16 bases between. In germline, CDR1 is LNHNV, CDR2 YYDKDF (reference sequence). The CDR3 consists of 13 residues. Written as DNA, the CDR3 is TGTGCCGCAAACTCTCAGGGAGACAATGAGCAGTTCTTC. Protein sequence: CAANSQGDNEQFF.

The chain joins TRBV7-8 to TRBJ1-4; D not resolved. With 5 bases removed from V and 8 bases from J, the gap between germline ends came to 6 bases. CDR1 is SGHVS and CDR2 is FQNEAQ in the germline V gene. The CDR3 runs 11 residues. As DNA, the CDR3 is TGTGCCAGCAGCCCCGAGGAAAAACTGTTTTTT. Amino acids: CASSPEEKLFF.

The V gene is TRBV5-1, the J gene TRBJ2-7, with unresolved D. The CDR3 contains 14 residues. CDR1 and CDR2 from the germline V gene are SGHRS and YFSETQ. The V end lost 3 bases, the J end lost 2 bases, and 12 bases lay between the germline ends. The CDR3: CASSSAIRTYEQYF. In DNA form, the CDR3 reads TGCGCCAGCAGCTCAGCCATAAGAACCTACGAGCAGTACTTC.

This sequence joins TRBV27 and TRBJ2-1; D gene ambiguous. Trimming took 6 bases from V and 3 from J, leaving 3 bases between them. The germline CDR1 and CDR2 sequences are MNHEY and SMNVEV (reference sequence). The CDR3 runs to 11 residues. CDR3 protein: CASRLYNEQFF. The CDR3 bases are TGTGCCAGCAGACTCTACAATGAGCAGTTCTTC.

This sequence joins TRBV2 and TRBJ1-2, with TRBD1 identical over 8 bases. Trimming removed 7 bases from V and 0 bases from J; junction bases left unmatched: 4. The CDR3 consists of 14 residues. CDR1 is SNHLY, CDR2 FYNNEI, per germline. The chain's CDR3 is CASTEQGANYGYTF. The CDR3 nucleotides read TGTGCCAGCACCGAACAGGGGGCTAACTATGGCTACACCTTC.

This clone was counted only a few times. The V gene is TRBV29-1, the J gene TRBJ1-1, with 7 bases aligning to TRBD1. Trimming removed 7 bases from V and 8 bases from J; junction bases left unmatched: 10. Germline V gene data show CDR1 as SQVTM and CDR2 as ANQGSEA. The CDR3 is 12 residues long. The CDR3 spells CSALRGGVEAFF. Written as DNA, the CDR3 is TGCAGCGCTCTACGAGGGGGCGTCGAAGCTTTCTTT.

This clone was observed a single time. This chain connects TRBV28 to TRBJ1-2, with D uncertain. Trimming removed 2 bases from V and 1 base from J, with 5 bases in between. Germline CDR1 reads MDHEN; CDR2 reads SYDVKM. The CDR3 totals 13 residues. CDR3 bases: TGTGCCAGCAGTTTAGCTCGTAACTATGGCTACACCTTC. It codes for CASSLARNYGYTF.

V gene TRBV4-1 combines with J gene TRBJ2-2; 7 positions match TRBD2. CDR1 is MGHRA and CDR2 is YSYEKL in the germline V gene. The J segment lost 1 base and the V segment lost 6 bases, leaving 5 bases of the junction unmatched. CDR3 size: 15 residues. In nucleotides, the CDR3 is TGCGCCAGCAGGGGACGCGGGGGGAACACCGGGGAGCTGTTTTTT. Its protein product is CASRGRGGNTGELFF.

This chain joins TRBV18 and TRBJ1-1, with D maybe TRBD1 (5 bases). Per the germline V gene, CDR1 is KGHSH and CDR2 is LQKENI. The V and J ends lost 5 bases and 4 bases respectively, with 14 bases between them. This CDR3 contains 14 residues. This CDR3 is CASSNTGGGTEAFF. CDR3 sequence (DNA): TGTGCCAGCTCAAACACAGGTGGCGGCACTGAAGCTTTCTTT.

J is TRBJ1-6 and V is TRBV2, with D perhaps TRBD1 (5 bases). V shed 6 bases and J shed 9 bases, with 12 bases lying between them. Germline V gene sequence: CDR1 SNHLY, CDR2 FYNNEI. The CDR3 has 13 residues. The CDR3: CASRETGGSPLHF. The CDR3 coding sequence is TGTGCCAGCAGAGAAACAGGTGGTTCACCCCTCCACTTT. Together with reference TRBV2 and TRBJ1-6, the CDR3 gives the full variable domain: EPEVTQTPSHQVTQMGQEVILRCVPISNHLYFYWYRQILGQKVEFLVSFYNNEISEKSEIFDDQFSVERPDGSNFTLKIRSTKLEDSAMYFCASRETGGSPLHFGNGTRLTVT.

The rearrangement uses TRBV11-2 and TRBJ1-6; D is unclear. CDR3 length equals 15 residues. Germline CDR1 and CDR2: SGHAT and FQNNGV. The V end lost 4 bases, the J end lost 5 bases, and 12 bases lay between the germline ends. For the CDR3, the DNA is TGTGCCAGCAGCTCCCGAGACTGGGATAATTCACCCCTCCACTTT. It encodes CASSSRDWDNSPLHF.

The V call is TRBV6-5, the J call TRBJ2-1; 7 nucleotides align to TRBD2. Germline CDR1 and CDR2: MNHEY and SVGAGI. V shed 7 bases and J 5 bases; nucleotides not matched to a gene: 11. The CDR3 has 15 residues. The chain's CDR3 is CASKNVKLAHNEQFF. The DNA of the CDR3 is TGTGCCAGCAAAAACGTCAAACTAGCGCACAATGAGCAGTTCTTC.

This chain links TRBV11-2 with TRBJ2-6, with 7 bases identical to TRBD1. The CDR3 sequence is 18 residues long. Germline trimming cut 1 base from V and 2 bases from J; bases unmatched to any gene: 8. CDR1 SGHAT and CDR2 FQNNGV come from the germline V gene. This CDR3 is CASSLVESGGAGANVLTF. DNA of the CDR3: TGTGCCAGCAGCTTAGTCGAGTCAGGGGGAGCTGGGGCCAACGTCCTGACTTTC.

The chain combines TRBV15 with TRBJ2-5; 7 bases map to TRBD2. From germline, CDR1 is LNHNV and CDR2 YYDKDF (reference sequence). This CDR3 spans 15 amino acids. The trim removed 1 base at V and 1 base at J, leaving 3 bases unmatched. The CDR3 sequence: CATSRGGGGQETQYF. The CDR3 nucleotides read TGTGCCACCAGCAGAGGGGGGGGTGGCCAAGAGACCCAGTACTTC.

The genes are TRBV9 and TRBJ2-6; no clear D gene. Trimming removed 3 bases from V and 4 bases from J, with 8 bases in between. The CDR3 totals 14 residues. Germline V lookup: CDR1 SGDLS, CDR2 YYNGEE. The CDR3 sequence is CASSGSGGANVLTF. In nucleotides, the CDR3 is TGTGCCAGCAGCGGAAGTGGCGGGGCCAACGTCCTGACTTTC.

This clone came up once. The J gene is TRBJ1-4, the V gene TRBV6-6; 7 nucleotides agree with TRBD1. Trimming cost V 6 bases and J 5 bases; bases outside gene matches: 9. This CDR3 has 15 residues. CDR1 and CDR2 (germline): MNHNY, SVGAGI (reference sequence). The CDR3 sequence is CASRPPGQLNEKLFF. CDR3 in DNA: TGTGCCAGCAGACCTCCGGGACAGCTAAATGAAAAACTGTTTTTT.

This chain uses TRBV5-6 with TRBJ2-3; D gene ambiguous. Per germline, CDR1 SGHDT and CDR2 YYEEEE. The CDR3 sequence is 14 residues long. V gave up 4 bases and J gave up 4 bases, with 13 bases separating them. The CDR3 sequence is CASSRSERSDTQYF. CDR3 nucleotides: TGTGCCAGCAGCCGTTCGGAAAGATCAGATACGCAGTATTTT.

V and J are TRBV21-1 and TRBJ1-2; no DNA check was done on the table's D call, TRBD1. TRBV21-1 is noted as a pseudogene. This CDR3 comprises 15 residues. The CDR3 DNA reads TGTGCCAGCAGCACGGGGACAGGGGGCTTCTATGGCTACACCTTC. Translated, it gives CASSTGTGGFYGYTF.

The rearrangement joins TRBV19 to TRBJ2-5; 10 bases match TRBD2. The CDR3 has 15 residues. In germline, CDR1 is LNHDA, CDR2 SQIVND (reference sequence). The trim removed 6 bases at V and 0 bases at J, leaving 4 bases unmatched. The CDR3 DNA is TGTGCCAGTAGCCTACTAGCGGGAAACCAAGAGACCCAGTACTTC. Translated: CASSLLAGNQETQYF.

This chain uses TRBV14 with TRBJ2-6; no reliable D call. The CDR3 runs 15 residues. Germline CDR1 reads SGHDN; CDR2 reads FVKESK. Deletions cut 0 bases from V and 2 bases from J, with 5 bases between. DNA for the CDR3: TGTGCCAGCAGCCAAGATTGGGCTGGGGCCAACGTCCTGACTTTC. It codes for CASSQDWAGANVLTF.

The chain recombines TRBV5-1 with TRBJ2-5; 7 bases match TRBD2. The last part of the DNA fits TRBJ2-7 better; the J call may be wrong. The CDR3 contains 15 residues. Germline CDR1 SGHRS, CDR2 YFSETQ. CDR3 region: CASSSSGVSSYEQYF. CDR3 nucleotides: TGCGCCAGCAGCTCCAGCGGGGTGAGCTCCTACGAGCAGTACTTC.

The chain combines TRBV6-1 with TRBJ1-1; no clear D gene. Per germline, CDR1 MNHNS and CDR2 SASEGT. Trimming removed 4 bases from V and 0 bases from J, with 15 bases in between. The CDR3 is 16 residues long. CDR3 coding DNA: TGTGCCAGCAGTGTAGAGTCAGTACTCATGAACACTGAAGCTTTCTTT. This gives the protein CASSVESVLMNTEAFF.

The gene calls are TRBV5-5 and TRBJ2-6, with D perhaps TRBD1 (6 bases). The ends were cut back, 2 bases at V and 4 bases at J, with 10 bases in the middle. CDR1 and CDR2 from the germline V gene are SGHKS and YYEKEE (reference sequence). This CDR3 has 15 residues. The CDR3 DNA follows: TGTGCCAGCAGCTTCCAGGGGTCCGGGGCCAACGTCCTGACTTTC. Its protein is CASSFQGSGANVLTF.

The V call is TRBV6-1, the J call TRBJ1-5; D is possibly TRBD1 (5 bases). CDR3 size: 15 residues. The V and J ends lost 4 bases and 0 bases respectively, with 10 bases between them. Germline loops: CDR1 MNHNS, CDR2 SASEGT. CDR3 nucleotides: TGTGCCAGCAGTGGACAGACTAATAGCAATCAGCCCCAGCATTTT. Encoded protein: CASSGQTNSNQPQHF.

The genes are TRBV11-2 and TRBJ2-5; D unresolved. This CDR3 spans 14 amino acids. Trimming pared 3 bases from V and 2 bases from J, leaving 10 bases between. In germline, CDR1 is SGHAT, CDR2 FQNNGV. The chain's CDR3 is CASSFFVGQETQYF. The DNA of the CDR3 is TGTGCCAGCAGCTTTTTTGTGGGACAAGAGACCCAGTACTTC.

In this sample, this clone turned up once. The V and J genes are TRBV6-1 and TRBJ2-3; maybe TRBD2 (5 bases). Between the trimmed V and J ends, which lost 2 bases and 1 base, there was a span of 13 bases. CDR1 and CDR2 from the germline V gene are MNHNS and SASEGT. The CDR3 sequence is 16 residues long. Here the CDR3 DNA reads TGTGCCAGCAGTGAAATTCCGGCGGGCCGCACAGATACGCAGTATTTT. Amino acids: CASSEIPAGRTDTQYF.